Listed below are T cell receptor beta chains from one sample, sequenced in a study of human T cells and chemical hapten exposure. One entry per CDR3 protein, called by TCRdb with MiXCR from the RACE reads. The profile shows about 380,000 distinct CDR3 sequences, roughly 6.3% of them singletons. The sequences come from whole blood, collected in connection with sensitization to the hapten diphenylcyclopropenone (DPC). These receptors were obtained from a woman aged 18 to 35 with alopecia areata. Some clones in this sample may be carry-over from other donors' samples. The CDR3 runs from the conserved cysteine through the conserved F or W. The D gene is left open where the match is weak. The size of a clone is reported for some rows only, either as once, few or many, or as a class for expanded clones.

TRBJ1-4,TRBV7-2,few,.,TGTGCCAGCAGTCTACTGCCCCGGACAGAACTGTTTTTT,CASSLLPRTELFF
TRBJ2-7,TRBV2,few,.,TGTGCCAGCAGTGCCAGGCAACGGACCTACGAGCAGTACTTC,CASSARQRTYEQYF
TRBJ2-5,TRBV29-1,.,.,TGCAGCTCCTGGCAAGAGACCCAGTACTTC,CSSWQETQYF
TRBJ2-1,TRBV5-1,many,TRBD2,TGCGCCAGCAGCTTGGTGGCAGCGGGGGGGCCTGAGCAGTTCTTC,CASSLVAAGGPEQFF
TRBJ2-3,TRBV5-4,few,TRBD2,TGTGCCAGCAGCTTAGGACTAGCGGGGGCCGGGGATACGCAGTATTTT,CASSLGLAGAGDTQYF
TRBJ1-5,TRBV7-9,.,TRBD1,TGTGCCAGCAGCCCAACGGACAGGGGGCATCAGCCCCAGCATTTT,CASSPTDRGHQPQHF
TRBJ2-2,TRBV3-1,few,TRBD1,TGTGCCAGCAGCCAAGCTCCGGGACAGGTCCACACCGGGGAGCTGTTTTTT,CASSQAPGQVHTGELFF
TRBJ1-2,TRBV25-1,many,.,TGTGCCAGCAGTGAATGGGCTTATGGCTACACCTTC,CASSEWAYGYTF
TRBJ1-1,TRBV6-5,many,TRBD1,TGTGCCAGCAGTGACAGGGGAATGAGCACTGAAGCTTTCTTT,CASSDRGMSTEAFF
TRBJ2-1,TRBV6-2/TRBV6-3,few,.,TGTGCCAGCAGTTACTTGGAAAACAATGAGCAGTTCTTC,CASSYLENNEQFF
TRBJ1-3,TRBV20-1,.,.,TGCAGTGCTAGAGCCCAAGTCGGAAACACCATATATTTT,CSARAQVGNTIYF
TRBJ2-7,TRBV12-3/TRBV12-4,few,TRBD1,TGTGCCAGCAGTTTTCGGACAGGGGGATCGCTTGAGCAGTACTTC,CASSFRTGGSLEQYF
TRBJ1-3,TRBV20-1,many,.,TGCAGTGCCTCGATTTACTCTGGAAACACCATATATTTT,CSASIYSGNTIYF
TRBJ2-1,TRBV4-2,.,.,TGTGCCAGCAGCCAAGACCCTAGGGATGAGCAGTTCTTC,CASSQDPRDEQFF
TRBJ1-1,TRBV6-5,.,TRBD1,TGTGCCAGCAGTTGGATTCAGGGACAGAGGAACACTGAAGCTTTCTTT,CASSWIQGQRNTEAFF